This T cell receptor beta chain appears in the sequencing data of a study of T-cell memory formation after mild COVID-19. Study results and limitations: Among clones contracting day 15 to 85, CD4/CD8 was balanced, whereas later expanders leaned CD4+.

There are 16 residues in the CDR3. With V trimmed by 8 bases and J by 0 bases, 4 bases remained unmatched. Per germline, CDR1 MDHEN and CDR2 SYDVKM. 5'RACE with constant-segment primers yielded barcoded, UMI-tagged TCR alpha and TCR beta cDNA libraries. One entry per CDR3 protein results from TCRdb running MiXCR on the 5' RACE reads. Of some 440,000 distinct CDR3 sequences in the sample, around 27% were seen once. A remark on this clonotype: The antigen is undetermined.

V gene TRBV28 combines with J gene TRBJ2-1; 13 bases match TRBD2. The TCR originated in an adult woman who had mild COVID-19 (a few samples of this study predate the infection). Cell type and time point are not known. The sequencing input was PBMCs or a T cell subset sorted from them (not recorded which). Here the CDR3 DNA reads TGTGCCAGCGGGACTAGCGGGATAAGCTCCTACAATGAGCAGTTCTTC. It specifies CASGTSGISSYNEQFF. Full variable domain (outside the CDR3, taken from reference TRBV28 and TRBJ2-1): DVKVTQSSRYLVKRTGEKVFLECVQDMDHENMFWYRQDPGLGLRLIYFSYDVKMKEKGDIPEGYSVSREKKERFSLILESASTNQTSMYLCASGTSGISSYNEQFFGPGTRLTVL.